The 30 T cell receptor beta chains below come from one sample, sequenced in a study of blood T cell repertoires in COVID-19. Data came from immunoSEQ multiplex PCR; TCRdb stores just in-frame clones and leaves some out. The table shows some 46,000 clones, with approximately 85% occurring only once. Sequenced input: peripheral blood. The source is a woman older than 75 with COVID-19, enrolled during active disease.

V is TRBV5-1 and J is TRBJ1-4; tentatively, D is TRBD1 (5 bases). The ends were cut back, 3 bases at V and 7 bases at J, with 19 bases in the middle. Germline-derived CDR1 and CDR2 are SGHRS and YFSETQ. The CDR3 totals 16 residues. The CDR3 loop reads CASSWGETVFGEKLFF. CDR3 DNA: TGCGCCAGCAGCTGGGGGGAGACAGTCTTTGGTGAAAAACTGTTTTTT.

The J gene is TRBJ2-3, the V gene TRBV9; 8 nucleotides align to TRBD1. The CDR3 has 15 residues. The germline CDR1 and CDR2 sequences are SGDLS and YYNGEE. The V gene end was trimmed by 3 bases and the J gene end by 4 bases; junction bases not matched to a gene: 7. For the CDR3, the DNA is TGTGCCAGCAGCGCCAGCGGACAGGGTGCAGATACGCAGTATTTT. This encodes CASSASGQGADTQYF.

CDR3 sequence reads: CASSGQGWSQGYTF. The DNA for the CDR3 is TGTGCCAGCAGCGGACAGGGTTGGTCGCAGGGCTACACCTTC. V is TRBV6-5 and J is TRBJ1-2; 8 nucleotides align to TRBD1. The trim removed 6 bases at V and 8 bases at J, leaving 11 bases unmatched. Germline V gene sequence: CDR1 MNHEY, CDR2 SVGAGI. This CDR3 has 14 residues.

CDR3 in amino acids: CASSPSDRGREETQYF. CDR3 in DNA: TGTGCCAGCAGCCCATCGGACAGGGGGCGCGAGGAGACCCAGTACTTC. This chain uses TRBV3-1 (or the pseudogene TRBV3-2) with TRBJ2-5, with 11 nucleotides matching TRBD1. CDR1 is LGHDT, CDR2 YNNKEL, per germline (reference sequence). V dropped 4 bases and J dropped 5; count of bases not matched to a gene: 9. This CDR3 has 16 residues.

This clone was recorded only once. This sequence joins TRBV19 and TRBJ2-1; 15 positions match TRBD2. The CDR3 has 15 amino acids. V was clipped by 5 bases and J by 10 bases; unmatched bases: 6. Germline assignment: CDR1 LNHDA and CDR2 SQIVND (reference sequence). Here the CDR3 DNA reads TGTGCCAGTAGTGCCTGGACTAGCGGGGGGGCGGAGCAGTTCTTC. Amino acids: CASSAWTSGGAEQFF.

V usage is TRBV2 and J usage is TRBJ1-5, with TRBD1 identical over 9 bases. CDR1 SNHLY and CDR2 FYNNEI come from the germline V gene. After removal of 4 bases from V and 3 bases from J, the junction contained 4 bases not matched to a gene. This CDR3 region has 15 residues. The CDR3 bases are TGTGCCAGCAGTGCATGGACAGGGGACAATCAGCCCCAGCATTTT. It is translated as CASSAWTGDNQPQHF.

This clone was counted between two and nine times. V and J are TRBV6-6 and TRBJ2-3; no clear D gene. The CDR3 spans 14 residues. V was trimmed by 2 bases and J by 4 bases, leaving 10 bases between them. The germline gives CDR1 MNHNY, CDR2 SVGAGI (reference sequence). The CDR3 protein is CASSYGSGADTQYF. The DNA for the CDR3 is TGTGCCAGCAGTTACGGGTCAGGCGCAGATACGCAGTATTTT.

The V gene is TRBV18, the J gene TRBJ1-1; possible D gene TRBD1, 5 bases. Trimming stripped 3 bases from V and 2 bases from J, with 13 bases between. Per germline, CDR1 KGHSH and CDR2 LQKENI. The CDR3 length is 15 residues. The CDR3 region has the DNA TGTGCCAGCTCACCTTTGGGGGGTGGAAACACTGAAGCTTTCTTT. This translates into CASSPLGGGNTEAFF.

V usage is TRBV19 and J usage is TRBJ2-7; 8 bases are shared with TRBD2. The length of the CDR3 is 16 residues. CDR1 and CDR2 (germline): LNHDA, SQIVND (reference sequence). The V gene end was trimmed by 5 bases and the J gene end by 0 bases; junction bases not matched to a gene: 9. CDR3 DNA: TGTGCCAGTAGTCTTGATAGCGGGATTTCCTCCTACGAGCAGTACTTC. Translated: CASSLDSGISSYEQYF.

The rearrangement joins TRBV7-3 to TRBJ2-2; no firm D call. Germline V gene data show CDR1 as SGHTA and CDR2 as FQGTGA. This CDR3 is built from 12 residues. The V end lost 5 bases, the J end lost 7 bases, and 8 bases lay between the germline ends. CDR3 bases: TGTGCCAGCAGCCCCGCCAGCGGGGAGCTGTTTTTT. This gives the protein CASSPASGELFF.

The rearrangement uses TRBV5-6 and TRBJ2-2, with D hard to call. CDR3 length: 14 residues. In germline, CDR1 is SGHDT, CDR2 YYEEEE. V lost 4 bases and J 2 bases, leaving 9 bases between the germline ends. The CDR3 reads CASSLVPNTGELFF. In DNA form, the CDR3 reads TGTGCCAGCAGCCTAGTGCCCAACACCGGGGAGCTGTTTTTT.

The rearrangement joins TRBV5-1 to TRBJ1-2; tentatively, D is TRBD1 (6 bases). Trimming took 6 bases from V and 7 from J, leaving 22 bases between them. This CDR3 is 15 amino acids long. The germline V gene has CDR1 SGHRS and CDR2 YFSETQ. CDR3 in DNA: TGCGCCAGCACCCAAGGGGCGGGGGGCGACGGTGGCTACACCTTC. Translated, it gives CASTQGAGGDGGYTF.

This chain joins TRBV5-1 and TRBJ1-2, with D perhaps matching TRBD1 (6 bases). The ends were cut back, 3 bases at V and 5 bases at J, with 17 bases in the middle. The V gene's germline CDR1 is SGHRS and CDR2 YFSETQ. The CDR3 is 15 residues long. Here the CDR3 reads CASSSQIQGTYGYTF. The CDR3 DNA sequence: TGCGCCAGCAGCTCCCAAATTCAGGGGACGTATGGCTACACCTTC.

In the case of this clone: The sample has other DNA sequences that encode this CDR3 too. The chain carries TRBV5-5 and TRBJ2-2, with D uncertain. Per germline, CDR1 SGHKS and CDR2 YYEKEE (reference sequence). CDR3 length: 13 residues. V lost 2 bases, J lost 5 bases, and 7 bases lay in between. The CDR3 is CASSFPGTGELFF. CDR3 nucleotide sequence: TGTGCCAGCAGCTTTCCCGGGACCGGGGAGCTGTTTTTT.

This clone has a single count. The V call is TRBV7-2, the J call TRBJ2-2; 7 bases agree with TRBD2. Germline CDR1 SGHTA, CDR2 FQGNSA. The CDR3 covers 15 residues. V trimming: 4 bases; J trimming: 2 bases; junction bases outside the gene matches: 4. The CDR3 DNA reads TGTGCCAGCAGCTCCGGGGGGACCAACACCGGGGAGCTGTTTTTT. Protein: CASSSGGTNTGELFF. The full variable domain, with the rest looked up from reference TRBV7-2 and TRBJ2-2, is GAGVSQSPSNKVTEKGKDVELRCDPISGHTALYWYRQSLGQGLEFLIYFQGNSAPDKSGLPSDRFSAERTGGSVSTLTIQRTQQEDSAVYLCASSSGGTNTGELFFGEGSRLTVL.

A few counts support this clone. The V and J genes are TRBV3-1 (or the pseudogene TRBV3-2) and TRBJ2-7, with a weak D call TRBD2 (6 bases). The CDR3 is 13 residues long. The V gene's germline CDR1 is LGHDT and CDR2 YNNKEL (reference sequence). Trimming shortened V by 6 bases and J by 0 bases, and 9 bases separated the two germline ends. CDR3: CASSRRASYEQYF. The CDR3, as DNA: TGTGCCAGCAGTCGGAGGGCCTCCTACGAGCAGTACTTC.

CDR3 nucleotides: TGTGCCACCTCGGGACTAAACAATGAGCAGTTCTTC. Amino acids: CATSGLNNEQFF. V gene TRBV24-1 combines with J gene TRBJ2-1; 7 nucleotides match TRBD2. Germline V lookup: CDR1 KGHDR, CDR2 SFDVKD. This CDR3 region has 12 residues. Trimming cost V 9 bases and J 5 bases; bases outside gene matches: 3.

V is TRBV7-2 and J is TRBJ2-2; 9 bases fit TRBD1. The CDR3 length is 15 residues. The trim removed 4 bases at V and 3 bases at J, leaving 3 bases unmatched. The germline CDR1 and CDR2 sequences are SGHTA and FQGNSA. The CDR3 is CASSYRTGDTGELFF. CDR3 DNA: TGTGCCAGCAGCTACCGGACAGGGGACACCGGGGAGCTGTTTTTT.

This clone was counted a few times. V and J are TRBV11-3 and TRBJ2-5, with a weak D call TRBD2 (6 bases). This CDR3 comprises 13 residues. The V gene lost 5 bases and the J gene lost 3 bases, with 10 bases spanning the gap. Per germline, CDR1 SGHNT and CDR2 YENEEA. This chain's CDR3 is CASSRREEETQYF. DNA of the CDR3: TGTGCCAGCAGCCGTAGGGAGGAAGAGACCCAGTACTTC.

CDR3 DNA: TGTGCCAGTAGTACTCTCGGCGGTACCTGGCAGTACTTC. Translation: CASSTLGGTWQYF. The chain has TRBV19 and TRBJ2-7; D unresolved. Germline CDR1 and CDR2: LNHDA and SQIVND (reference sequence). Between the trimmed V and J ends, which lost 4 bases and 9 bases, there was a span of 16 bases. The CDR3 length is 13 residues.

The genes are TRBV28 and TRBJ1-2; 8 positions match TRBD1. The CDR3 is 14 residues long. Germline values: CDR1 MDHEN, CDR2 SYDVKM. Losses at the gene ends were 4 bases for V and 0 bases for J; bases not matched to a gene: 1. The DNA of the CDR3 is TGTGCCAGCAGTTCAGGGGGCCCTAACTATGGCTACACCTTC. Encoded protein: CASSSGGPNYGYTF.

CDR3 sequence: CASSRRGGGDTDTQYF. CDR3 coding DNA: TGTGCCAGCAGCCGCCGTGGCGGGGGGGACACAGATACGCAGTATTTT. V is TRBV11-3 and J is TRBJ2-3; 9 bases are a match to TRBD2. This CDR3 contains 16 residues. Germline values: CDR1 SGHNT, CDR2 YENEEA. The V segment lost 5 bases and the J segment 2 bases; nucleotides outside the gene matches: 8.

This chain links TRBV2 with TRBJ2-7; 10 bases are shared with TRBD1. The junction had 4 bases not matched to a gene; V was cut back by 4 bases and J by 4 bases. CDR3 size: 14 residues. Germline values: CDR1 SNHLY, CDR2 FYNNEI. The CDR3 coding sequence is TGTGCCAGCAGTGCGGGGACAGGGGAATACGAGCAGTACTTC. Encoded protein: CASSAGTGEYEQYF.

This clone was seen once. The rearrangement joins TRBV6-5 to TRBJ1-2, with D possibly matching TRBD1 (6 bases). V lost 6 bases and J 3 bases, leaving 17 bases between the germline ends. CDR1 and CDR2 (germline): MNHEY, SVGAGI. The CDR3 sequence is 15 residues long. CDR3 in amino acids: CASRIPRTAYYGYTF. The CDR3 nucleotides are TGTGCCAGCAGAATACCGAGGACAGCCTACTATGGCTACACCTTC.

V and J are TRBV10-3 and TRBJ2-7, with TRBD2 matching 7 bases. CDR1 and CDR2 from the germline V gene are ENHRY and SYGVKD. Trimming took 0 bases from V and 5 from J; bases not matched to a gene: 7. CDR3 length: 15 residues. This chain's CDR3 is CAISESREKLDEQYF. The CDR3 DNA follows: TGTGCCATCAGTGAGTCGCGGGAGAAATTGGACGAGCAGTACTTC.

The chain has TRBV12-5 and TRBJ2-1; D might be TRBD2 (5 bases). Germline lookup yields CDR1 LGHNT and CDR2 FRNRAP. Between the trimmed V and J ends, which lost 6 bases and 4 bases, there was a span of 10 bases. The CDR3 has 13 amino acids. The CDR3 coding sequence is TGTGCTAGTGGCCCGGGCGGGTACAATGAGCAGTTCTTC. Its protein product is CASGPGGYNEQFF.

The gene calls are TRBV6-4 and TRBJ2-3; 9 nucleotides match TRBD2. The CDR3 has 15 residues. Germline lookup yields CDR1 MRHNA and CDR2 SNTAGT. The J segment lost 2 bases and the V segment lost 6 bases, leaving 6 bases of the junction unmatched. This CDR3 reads CASSPLAGTTDTQYF. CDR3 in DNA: TGTGCCAGCAGCCCACTAGCGGGCACCACAGATACGCAGTATTTT.

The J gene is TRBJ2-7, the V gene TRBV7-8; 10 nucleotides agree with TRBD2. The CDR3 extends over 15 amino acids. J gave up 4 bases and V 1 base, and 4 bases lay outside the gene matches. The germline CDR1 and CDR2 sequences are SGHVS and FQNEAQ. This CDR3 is CASSLGSGGWYEQYF. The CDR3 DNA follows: TGTGCCAGCAGCTTAGGTAGCGGGGGGTGGTACGAGCAGTACTTC.

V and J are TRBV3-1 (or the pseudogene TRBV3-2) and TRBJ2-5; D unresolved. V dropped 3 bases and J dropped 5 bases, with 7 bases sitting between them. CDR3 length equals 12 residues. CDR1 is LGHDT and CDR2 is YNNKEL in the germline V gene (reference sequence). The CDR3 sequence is CASSHPGETQYF. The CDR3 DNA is TGTGCCAGCAGCCACCCCGGGGAGACCCAGTACTTC.

CDR3 DNA sequence: TGTGCCAGCAGCCCGGGTGGGGCAGACTCCTACGAGCAGTACTTC. Translating it yields CASSPGGADSYEQYF. The chain combines TRBV9 with TRBJ2-7; D is possibly TRBD1 (5 bases). The V and J ends lost 4 bases and 0 bases respectively, with 14 bases between them. Germline CDR1 SGDLS, CDR2 YYNGEE. This CDR3 has 15 residues.